A selection of T cell receptor beta chains follows, all from one sample in a study of low-dose radiotherapy and immunotherapy resistance in tumors. TCRdb processed the reads anew with MiXCR; each CDR3 protein has one entry. Here the sample spans around 60,000 distinct CDR3 sequences, 23% being singletons. Sequencing used PBMCs, obtained after low-dose radiotherapy plus immunotherapy. The receptor set was obtained from a male donor with prostate cancer. Both conserved end residues are part of each CDR3. The order of the fields is clone size, J gene, V gene, D gene, CDR3 protein, CDR3 DNA. The D gene is left open where the match is weak. Only some rows state a clone size, as once, few, many or a class for expanded clones.

clone size: -; J gene: TRBJ1-1; V gene: TRBV5-1; D gene: -; CDR3 protein: CASGPTELNTEAFF; CDR3 DNA: TGCGCCAGCGGCCCAACAGAACTGAACACTGAAGCTTTCTTT
clone size: many; J gene: TRBJ2-3; V gene: TRBV20-1; D gene: -; CDR3 protein: CSGGEGYTDTQYF; CDR3 DNA: TGCAGTGGAGGGGAAGGCTACACAGATACGCAGTATTTT
clone size: many; J gene: TRBJ2-5; V gene: TRBV5-1; D gene: TRBD2; CDR3 protein: CASSLGYSGTETQYF; CDR3 DNA: TGCGCCAGCAGCTTGGGTTATAGCGGGACAGAGACCCAGTACTTC
clone size: many; J gene: TRBJ2-3; V gene: TRBV5-1; D gene: -; CDR3 protein: CASSLGRTRSSTDTQYF; CDR3 DNA: TGCGCCAGCAGCTTGGGGAGGACACGTTCTAGCACAGATACGCAGTATTTT
clone size: many; J gene: TRBJ2-7; V gene: TRBV6-2/TRBV6-3; D gene: -; CDR3 protein: CASSLGSTYEQYF; CDR3 DNA: TGTGCCAGCAGCCTAGGGAGTACCTACGAGCAGTACTTC
clone size: many; J gene: TRBJ2-1; V gene: TRBV3-1; D gene: -; CDR3 protein: CASSQNYGPRGEQFF; CDR3 DNA: TGTGCCAGCAGCCAAAATTACGGACCACGCGGTGAGCAGTTCTTC
clone size: many; J gene: TRBJ2-7; V gene: TRBV20-1; D gene: -; CDR3 protein: CSARDPGSKLYEQYF; CDR3 DNA: TGCAGTGCTAGAGATCCCGGGAGTAAGCTGTACGAGCAGTACTTC
clone size: many; J gene: TRBJ1-2; V gene: TRBV18; D gene: TRBD1; CDR3 protein: CASSPPGRQGYGYTF; CDR3 DNA: TGTGCCAGCTCACCACCGGGCAGACAGGGATATGGCTACACCTTC
clone size: -; J gene: TRBJ1-2; V gene: TRBV5-1; D gene: TRBD1; CDR3 protein: CASSLGDRGTNYGYTF; CDR3 DNA: TGCGCCAGCAGCTTGGGGGACAGGGGTACTAACTATGGCTACACCTTC
clone size: many; J gene: TRBJ1-5; V gene: TRBV28; D gene: -; CDR3 protein: CASRDTLNQPQHF; CDR3 DNA: TGTGCCAGCAGGGACACCCTTAATCAGCCCCAGCATTTT
clone size: -; J gene: TRBJ2-3; V gene: TRBV12-3/TRBV12-4; D gene: -; CDR3 protein: CASSFPGGLADTQYF; CDR3 DNA: TGTGCCAGCAGTTTCCCGGGGGGCCTGGCAGATACGCAGTATTTT
clone size: many; J gene: TRBJ2-7; V gene: TRBV28; D gene: -; CDR3 protein: CASRHRGAYEQYF; CDR3 DNA: TGTGCCAGCAGGCATAGGGGCGCCTACGAGCAGTACTTC
clone size: many; J gene: TRBJ2-2; V gene: TRBV7-2; D gene: TRBD2; CDR3 protein: CASSLLAGWNTGELFF; CDR3 DNA: TGTGCCAGCAGCTTACTAGCGGGTTGGAACACCGGGGAGCTGTTTTTT
clone size: many; J gene: TRBJ2-1; V gene: TRBV20-1; D gene: -; CDR3 protein: CSARDLKPDNEQFF; CDR3 DNA: TGCAGTGCTAGAGATCTTAAACCCGATAATGAGCAGTTCTTC
clone size: many; J gene: TRBJ2-3; V gene: TRBV14; D gene: -; CDR3 protein: CASSLVSGQSTDTQYF; CDR3 DNA: TGTGCCAGCAGCCTGGTGTCTGGACAGAGCACAGATACGCAGTATTTT
clone size: -; J gene: TRBJ2-5; V gene: TRBV11-1; D gene: -; CDR3 protein: CASSSGGPQETQYF; CDR3 DNA: TGTGCCAGCAGCTCCGGGGGCCCCCAGGAGACCCAGTACTTC
clone size: many; J gene: TRBJ2-2; V gene: TRBV28; D gene: -; CDR3 protein: CASSRGSTGELFF; CDR3 DNA: TGTGCCAGCAGCCGGGGCTCCACGGGGGAGCTGTTTTTT
clone size: many; J gene: TRBJ2-7; V gene: TRBV20-1; D gene: TRBD1; CDR3 protein: CSARSGTDRGGEQYF; CDR3 DNA: TGCAGTGCTAGATCAGGAACGGACAGGGGGGGCGAGCAGTACTTC
clone size: many; J gene: TRBJ1-2; V gene: TRBV6-1; D gene: TRBD1; CDR3 protein: CASSEADRGFGYTF; CDR3 DNA: TGTGCCAGCAGTGAAGCTGACAGGGGCTTTGGCTACACCTTC
clone size: many; J gene: TRBJ2-4; V gene: TRBV12-3/TRBV12-4; D gene: -; CDR3 protein: CASSLSGRLAKNIQYF; CDR3 DNA: TGTGCCAGCAGTTTGTCCGGGCGTCTAGCCAAAAACATTCAGTACTTC
clone size: -; J gene: TRBJ2-5; V gene: TRBV13; D gene: TRBD1; CDR3 protein: CASSWGQTQQGTQYF; CDR3 DNA: TGTGCCAGCAGCTGGGGACAGACACAACAGGGGACCCAGTACTTC
clone size: many; J gene: TRBJ2-3; V gene: TRBV6-5; D gene: TRBD1; CDR3 protein: CASSKRQGWEDTQYF; CDR3 DNA: TGTGCCAGCAGTAAAAGACAGGGCTGGGAGGATACGCAGTATTTT
clone size: many; J gene: TRBJ2-7; V gene: TRBV12-5; D gene: TRBD2; CDR3 protein: CASALAGGSEQYF; CDR3 DNA: TGTGCTAGTGCCCTAGCGGGAGGGTCGGAGCAGTACTTC
clone size: few; J gene: TRBJ2-6; V gene: TRBV5-1; D gene: -; CDR3 protein: CATTSSGANVLTF; CDR3 DNA: TGCGCCACGACCTCCTCTGGGGCCAACGTCCTGACTTTC
clone size: many; J gene: TRBJ2-3; V gene: TRBV27; D gene: TRBD2; CDR3 protein: CASSLIYGGLAVTDTQYF; CDR3 DNA: TGTGCCAGCAGTTTAATCTATGGTGGACTAGCGGTCACAGATACGCAGTATTTT
clone size: many; J gene: TRBJ2-6; V gene: TRBV2; D gene: -; CDR3 protein: CASTQSDSSGANVLTF; CDR3 DNA: TGTGCCAGCACTCAATCGGACAGCTCTGGGGCCAACGTCCTGACTTTC
clone size: many; J gene: TRBJ1-1; V gene: TRBV15; D gene: -; CDR3 protein: CATSKVKAGNTEAFF; CDR3 DNA: TGTGCCACCAGCAAAGTAAAAGCCGGGAACACTGAAGCTTTCTTT
clone size: many; J gene: TRBJ2-4; V gene: TRBV6-1; D gene: TRBD2; CDR3 protein: CASSEGGGRKNIQYF; CDR3 DNA: TGTGCCAGCAGTGAAGGCGGGGGGCGTAAAAACATTCAGTACTTC
clone size: many; J gene: TRBJ1-6; V gene: TRBV20-1; D gene: -; CDR3 protein: CSGRTNRDSPLHF; CDR3 DNA: TGCAGTGGGAGGACAAACCGAGATTCACCCCTCCACTTT
clone size: many; J gene: TRBJ2-3; V gene: TRBV2; D gene: -; CDR3 protein: CASSTPRTDTQYF; CDR3 DNA: TGTGCCAGCAGCACACCTCGCACAGATACGCAGTATTTT